Listed below are T cell receptor beta chains from one sample, sequenced in a study of blood T cells in healthy people across ages. TCRdb ran MiXCR on the 5' RACE reads and lists one entry per CDR3 protein. The sample holds approximately 900,000 distinct CDR3 sequences, under 35% seen once. The data were also submitted as part of a second study, on T cells of mothers and their children.

The sequencing input was blood. The receptor source for this set is a woman aged 40 to 50 in good health. Each CDR3 is given with its conserved first and last residue. A D gene is named only where the DNA matches it firmly. Clone size is not always given. Where it is, it says once, few, many or a class for expanded clones.

v_call	j_call	clone_size	d_call	cdr3_nt	cdr3_aa
TRBV24-1	TRBJ2-3	few	TRBD1	TGTGCCACCAGTGCCTGGGACAGGGACCCCCTCACAGATACGCAGTATTTT	CATSAWDRDPLTDTQYF
TRBV5-1	TRBJ2-7	-	TRBD1	TGCGCCAGCAGCTTGGTATCGACAGGGGTGGGTCACGAGCAGTACTTC	CASSLVSTGVGHEQYF
TRBV12-3/TRBV12-4	TRBJ1-1	-	-	TGTGCCAGCAGCACCGAGGCTGAAGCTTTCTTT	CASSTEAEAFF
TRBV2	TRBJ1-5	-	-	TGTGTCAGCAGCCGCGCTAGCAATCAGCCCCAGCATTTT	CVSSRASNQPQHF
TRBV29-1	TRBJ1-1	-	-	TGCAGCGTTGCCGAAGGGAGAGGTGAAGCTTTCTTT	CSVAEGRGEAFF
TRBV7-2	TRBJ2-7	-	-	TGTGCCAGCAGCGCCGGGACTGGGCGGGGCAACTACGAGCAGTACTTC	CASSAGTGRGNYEQYF
TRBV6-4	TRBJ2-4	-	TRBD2	TGTGCCAGCAGTGCGACAGCGGGGGGGCAAAATGAGCAGTACTTC	CASSATAGGQNEQYF
TRBV7-6	TRBJ2-3	few	-	TGTGCCAGCAGCTTAGTGGTGGGAAGAGCAGATACGCAGTATTTT	CASSLVVGRADTQYF
TRBV5-1	TRBJ2-3	few	-	TGCGCCAGCAGCGGAGGATTTGCCGATACGCAGTATTTT	CASSGGFADTQYF
TRBV7-6	TRBJ1-3	few	TRBD1	TGTGCCAGCAGCCGTGGACAGGGAGGGTTCTCTGGAAACACCATATATTTT	CASSRGQGGFSGNTIYF
TRBV5-6	TRBJ2-7	few	TRBD2	TGTGCCAGCAGCTCCTATAAACTGACTAGCCGCCACGAGCAGTACTTC	CASSSYKLTSRHEQYF
TRBV6-5	TRBJ1-4	-	TRBD1	TGTGCCAGCAGTTACGAGACAGGGAATGAAAAACTGTTTTTT	CASSYETGNEKLFF
TRBV5-1	TRBJ2-1	many	-	TGCGCCAGCAGCCCCCCTCCGGGGCTCAATGAGCAGTTCTTC	CASSPPPGLNEQFF
TRBV28	TRBJ1-2	few	-	TGTGCCAGCAGTTCGGTTTTGAGGGGGTCCATGTCAAACTATGGCTACACCTTC	CASSSVLRGSMSNYGYTF
TRBV20-1	TRBJ2-1	many	-	TGCAGTGCTAGACGGACAGAACTAACCTACAATGAGCAGTTCTTC	CSARRTELTYNEQFF
TRBV11-2	TRBJ1-4	-	TRBD1	TGTGCCAGCAGTTACTTCGAGGGGGCCGGTGAAAAACTGTTTTTT	CASSYFEGAGEKLFF
TRBV6-5	TRBJ1-1	-	-	TGTGCCGGCAGGTCTGCCGGGGGGGAGGCCACTGAAGCTTTCTTT	CAGRSAGGEATEAFF
TRBV5-1	TRBJ2-7	many	TRBD2	TGCGCCAGCAGCGCTAGCGGTCCCTACGAGCAGTACTTC	CASSASGPYEQYF
TRBV18	TRBJ2-1	many	TRBD2	TGTGCCAGCTCACAGGTAGCGGGTGCCTACAATGAGCAGTTCTTC	CASSQVAGAYNEQFF
TRBV29-1	TRBJ1-1	-	-	TGCAGCGTTGTTCGGGGTGAAGCTTTCTTT	CSVVRGEAFF
TRBV14	TRBJ2-5	-	-	TGTGCCAGCAGCTCTAGCCGGGTTTCTCAGTACTTC	CASSSSRVSQYF
TRBV20-1	TRBJ1-6	-	-	TGCAGTGCTAGGGGCGACAGGTTGAAAGGCTATTCACCCCTCCACTTT	CSARGDRLKGYSPLHF
TRBV4-3	TRBJ2-3	few	-	TGCGCCAGCAGCCAGGCCAGGGATAGCACAGATACGCAGTATTTT	CASSQARDSTDTQYF